This entry is about one T cell receptor beta chain. These data come from a study of blood T cell repertoires in COVID-19. Looking at the study overall: COVID-19 samples from acute and convalescent phases originated in the United States, Italy and Spain. Nucleic acid was either cDNA or gDNA, and it came from T cells, B-cell-depleted T cells, or PBMCs.

Study processing details: Using reference gene primer amplification, nucleated cell counts were estimated. The data were produced by immunoSEQ multiplex PCR, yet TCRdb's version contains in-frame clones alone and is incomplete. V and J calls and clone size come straight from that table; D and trimming were deduced from the DNA. Of about 220,000 clones listed, approximately 80% were seen once; the top ten hold 13%. The ends were cut back, 2 bases at V and 4 bases at J, with 6 bases in the middle. There are 13 residues in the CDR3. CDR1 and CDR2 (germline): SEHNR, FQNEAQ (reference sequence). This TCR derives from a human donor in a cohort sampled during active COVID-19. This sequence joins TRBV7-9 and TRBJ2-1; D may be TRBD2 (6 bases). Sequencing was carried out using peripheral blood. CDR3 loop: CASSLLAYNEQFF. Written as DNA, the CDR3 is TGTGCCAGCAGCTTACTAGCGTACAATGAGCAGTTCTTC.